This paragraph reports one T cell receptor beta chain. As yet, its antigen is unknown. The data were obtained in a study of T cell responses to AZD1222 COVID-19 vaccine. Study outcomes and limitations: Close to half of all spike-specific TCRs reportedly target regions of the variants that are unmutated.

Profiled with immunoSEQ multiplex PCR; TCRdb holds only in-frame clones, not every one. Counted here are about 150,000 clones, around 85% occurring once; the ten biggest clones make up more than 6.5%. Germline loops: CDR1 SQVTM, CDR2 ANQGSEA. The CDR3 covers 15 residues. V trimming: 5 bases; J trimming: 7 bases; junction bases outside the gene matches: 12. The V gene is TRBV29-1, the J gene TRBJ2-2; 8 bases fit TRBD1. The input for sequencing was peripheral blood, taken after recovery from COVID-19. The sequence came from an adult who had recovered from COVID-19. CDR3 amino acids: CSVPGGRGSGGELFF. As DNA, the CDR3 is TGCAGCGTTCCAGGGGGCAGGGGGTCAGGCGGGGAGCTGTTTTTT.